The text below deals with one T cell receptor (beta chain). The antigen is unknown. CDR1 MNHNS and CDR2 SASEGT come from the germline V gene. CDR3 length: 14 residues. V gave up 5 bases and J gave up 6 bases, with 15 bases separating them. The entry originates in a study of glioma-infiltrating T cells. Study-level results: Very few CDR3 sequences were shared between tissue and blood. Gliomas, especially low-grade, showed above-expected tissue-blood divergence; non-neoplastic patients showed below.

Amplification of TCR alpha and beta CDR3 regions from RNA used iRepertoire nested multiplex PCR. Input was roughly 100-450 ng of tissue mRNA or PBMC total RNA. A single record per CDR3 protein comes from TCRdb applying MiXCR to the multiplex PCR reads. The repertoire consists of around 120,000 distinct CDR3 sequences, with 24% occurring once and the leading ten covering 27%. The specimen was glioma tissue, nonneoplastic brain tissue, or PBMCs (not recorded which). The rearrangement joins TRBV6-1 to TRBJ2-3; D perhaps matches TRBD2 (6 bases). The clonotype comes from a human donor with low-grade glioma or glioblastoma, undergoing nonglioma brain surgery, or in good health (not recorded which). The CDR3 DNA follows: TGTGCCAGCAGTCAAGATAGCCGGGGGGATACGCAGTATTTT. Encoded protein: CASSQDSRGDTQYF.